These 26 T cell receptor beta chains were all obtained from the same sample, sequenced in a study of monozygotic twins with inflammatory bowel disease. With the 5' RACE reads reprocessed, TCRdb shows one record per CDR3 protein and no DNA. The sample has fewer than 450,000 distinct CDR3 sequences; the top ten hold 2.6%. The material sequenced was blood. These receptors all stem from a human donor with ulcerative colitis or Crohn's disease, or a healthy co-twin of an affected twin (not recorded which).

The chain couples TRBV4-1 to TRBJ2-1; TCRdb outputs TRBD1, but without DNA this stays unchecked. Germline values: CDR1 MGHRA, CDR2 YSYEKL. The length of the CDR3 is 14 residues. The CDR3: CASSQGTGTDEQFF.

The chain joins TRBV5-1 to TRBJ2-6. Germline values: CDR1 SGHRS, CDR2 YFSETQ. This CDR3 comprises 16 residues. CDR3 region: CASSLGRSSGANVLTF.

This chain uses TRBV13 with TRBJ1-2. The CDR3 sequence is 15 residues long. The germline CDR1 and CDR2 sequences are PRHDT and FYEKMQ (reference sequence). CDR3 sequence reads: CASSERPTINYGYTF.

The J gene is TRBJ2-5, the V gene TRBV15. Germline CDR1 reads LNHNV; CDR2 reads YYDKDF (reference sequence). The CDR3 runs 14 residues. The CDR3 loop reads CATSRDNPEETQYF.

The chain joins TRBV12-3 or TRBV12-4 to TRBJ1-4. The CDR3 contains 14 residues. This CDR3 reads CASSLRSTNEKLFF.

The rearrangement uses TRBV29-1 and TRBJ2-5; with no DNA, the TCRdb D assignment of TRBD2 cannot be verified. This CDR3 contains 13 residues. Per the germline V gene, CDR1 is SQVTM and CDR2 is ANQGSEA. The CDR3 spells CSVQRGAQETQYF. The full variable domain, its missing parts supplied by reference TRBV29-1 and TRBJ2-5, is SAVISQKPSRDICQRGTSLTIQCQVDSQVTMMFWYRQQPGQSLTLIATANQGSEATYESGFVIDKFPISRPNLTFSTLTVSNMSPEDSSIYLCSVQRGAQETQYFGPGTRLLVL.

V and J are TRBV6-2 or TRBV6-3 and TRBJ2-4; as DNA is missing, the TRBD1 call by TCRdb cannot be tested. This CDR3 comprises 11 residues. Germline CDR1 reads MNHEY; CDR2 reads SVGEGT. CDR3 sequence: CASLGGGIQYF.

The chain joins TRBV28 to TRBJ2-7. The CDR3 length is 15 residues. Per germline, CDR1 MDHEN and CDR2 SYDVKM. CDR3 protein: CASSLSFGNSYEQYF. Full variable domain (rest looked up from reference TRBV28 and TRBJ2-7): DVKVTQSSRYLVKRTGEKVFLECVQDMDHENMFWYRQDPGLGLRLIYFSYDVKMKEKGDIPEGYSVSREKKERFSLILESASTNQTSMYLCASSLSFGNSYEQYFGPGTRLTVT.

The chain employs TRBV7-2 and TRBJ2-7; TCRdb's assignment of TRBD1 cannot be checked, as there is no DNA. This CDR3 comprises 14 residues. Germline CDR1 reads SGHTA; CDR2 reads FQGNSA. The CDR3 sequence: CASSGQPVIYEQYF. Supplemented by reference TRBV7-2 and TRBJ2-7, the full variable domain reads GAGVSQSPSNKVTEKGKDVELRCDPISGHTALYWYRQSLGQGLEFLIYFQGNSAPDKSGLPSDRFSAERTGGSVSTLTIQRTQQEDSAVYLCASSGQPVIYEQYFGPGTRLTVT.

The chain couples TRBV6-1 to TRBJ1-5; the TRBD1 assignment by TCRdb is unverifiable without DNA. The germline V gene encodes CDR1 MNHNS and CDR2 SASEGT. This CDR3 contains 16 residues. The chain's CDR3 is CASSKRGASVNQPQHF.

The chain has TRBV5-1 and TRBJ2-7; TCRdb reports TRBD1, a call that lacks DNA to check it against. Germline assignment: CDR1 SGHRS and CDR2 YFSETQ. The CDR3 is 20 residues long. Here the CDR3 reads CASSLSSPIMRGQYYYEQYF.

This chain joins TRBV9 and TRBJ1-2. Germline values: CDR1 SGDLS, CDR2 YYNGEE. CDR3 length: 15 amino acids. Here the CDR3 reads CASSYQLTANYGYTF.

The V and J genes are TRBV12-3 or TRBV12-4 and TRBJ2-7. This CDR3 region has 14 residues. The CDR3 region is CASSLAGFSYEQYF.

The chain is built from TRBV6-1 and TRBJ2-1; TCRdb's D gene call, TRBD1, goes unchecked for lack of DNA. CDR1 and CDR2 (germline): MNHNS, SASEGT. There are 16 residues in the CDR3. This chain's CDR3 is CASSDGTAPILDEQFF.

The chain links TRBV5-1 to TRBJ2-3; checking the TCRdb D call of TRBD2 is not possible without DNA. The CDR3 runs to 16 residues. Germline V gene data show CDR1 as SGHRS and CDR2 as YFSETQ. The CDR3: CASSPWTSGGANTQYF.

J is TRBJ2-3 and V is TRBV12-3 or TRBV12-4; the D call of TRBD2 rests on TCRdb alone, since no DNA is present to check it. This CDR3 region has 16 residues. This CDR3 is CASSQPLGLAVDTQYF.

CDR3 residues: CASSLYLGTTNTGELFF. V is TRBV12-3 or TRBV12-4 and J is TRBJ2-2; the D call from TCRdb, TRBD1, cannot be confirmed without DNA. The CDR3 totals 17 residues.

The rearrangement uses TRBV5-6 and TRBJ2-7; without DNA, the TCRdb call of TRBD2 cannot be checked. Germline assignment: CDR1 SGHDT and CDR2 YYEEEE. This CDR3 has 15 residues. CDR3 residues: CASSGTLTGLYEQYF.

The CDR3 spells CASSLEDGTRGIQYF. This chain links TRBV7-9 with TRBJ2-4; TCRdb reports TRBD1, a call that lacks DNA to check it against. Germline values: CDR1 SEHNR, CDR2 FQNEAQ (reference sequence). The CDR3 sequence is 15 residues long.

The chain joins TRBV19 to TRBJ1-1; lacking DNA, the TRBD1 call made by TCRdb goes unchecked. CDR1 and CDR2 (germline): LNHDA, SQIVND (reference sequence). The CDR3 has 14 residues. The CDR3 loop reads CASSIGGPLTEAFF.

The chain recombines TRBV28 with TRBJ2-7. The CDR3 runs 12 residues. The germline gives CDR1 MDHEN, CDR2 SYDVKM. The CDR3 is CASSVFNYEQYF.

This sequence joins TRBV6-1 and TRBJ2-1; without DNA, the TCRdb call of TRBD1 cannot be checked. The CDR3 spans 18 residues. Looked up from germline, CDR1 is MNHNS and CDR2 is SASEGT. The CDR3 reads CASSRYFPGSPSGNEQFF.

The chain has TRBV10-3 and TRBJ2-1; checking the TCRdb D call of TRBD2 is not possible without DNA. The CDR3 loop spans 17 amino acids. CDR1 ENHRY and CDR2 SYGVKD come from the germline V gene. CDR3 region: CAISAAGLAGGYNEQFF.

The CDR3 here is CASSRSRHNLEDYGYTF. This chain joins TRBV6-1 and TRBJ1-2. This CDR3 is 17 amino acids long. Germline CDR1 and CDR2: MNHNS and SASEGT.

Here the CDR3 reads CASSPGGIAGETQYF. V gene TRBV11-2 combines with J gene TRBJ2-5; TCRdb picks TRBD2, but there is no DNA to check that call. Germline V CDR1 and CDR2: SGHAT, FQNNGV. The CDR3 loop spans 15 amino acids.

The chain employs TRBV3-1 and TRBJ2-3. CDR3 length: 14 amino acids. CDR1 is LGHDT and CDR2 is YNNKEL in the germline V gene (reference sequence). CDR3 residues: CASSQSASSDTQYF.